The clone carrying this T cell receptor (beta chain) was observed at least ten times. Antigen specificity is unknown. The CDR3 contains 15 residues. Germline V CDR1 and CDR2: SGHRS, YFSETQ. The germline V and J ends were trimmed by 0 bases and 5 bases, with 12 bases remaining between them. The data stem from a study of T-cell reconstitution after alpha-beta-depleted transplantation in children. As it was prepared, the TCRbeta library received unique molecular identifiers. TCRdb reprocessed the PCR reads via MiXCR and lists one record per CDR3 protein. The sample lists 600,000 or so distinct CDR3 sequences, about 21% occurring once. Findings of the study overall: Surviving recipient T cells and thymic progenitors accounted for the high day-60 TCRbeta diversity observed in some patients. Where alpha-beta T cells came from about two months after transplant was reportedly several hundred expanded graft clones. Newly made T cells mostly supplied T-cell counts and diversity one year after transplant.

This chain joins TRBV5-1 and TRBJ2-1; D may match TRBD1 or TRBD2 (5 bases each). The sequencing used PBMCs, mostly from graft donor cells, collected 360 days after TCRalphabeta/CD19-depleted stem cell transplant. The receptor comes from a boy younger than two who had a stem cell transplant for acute myeloid leukemia, so the T cells may come from the graft donor. The CDR3 nucleotides are TGCGCCAGCAGCTTGGAGAGGGGCTCGGACAATGAGCAGTTCTTC. It yields the protein CASSLERGSDNEQFF.